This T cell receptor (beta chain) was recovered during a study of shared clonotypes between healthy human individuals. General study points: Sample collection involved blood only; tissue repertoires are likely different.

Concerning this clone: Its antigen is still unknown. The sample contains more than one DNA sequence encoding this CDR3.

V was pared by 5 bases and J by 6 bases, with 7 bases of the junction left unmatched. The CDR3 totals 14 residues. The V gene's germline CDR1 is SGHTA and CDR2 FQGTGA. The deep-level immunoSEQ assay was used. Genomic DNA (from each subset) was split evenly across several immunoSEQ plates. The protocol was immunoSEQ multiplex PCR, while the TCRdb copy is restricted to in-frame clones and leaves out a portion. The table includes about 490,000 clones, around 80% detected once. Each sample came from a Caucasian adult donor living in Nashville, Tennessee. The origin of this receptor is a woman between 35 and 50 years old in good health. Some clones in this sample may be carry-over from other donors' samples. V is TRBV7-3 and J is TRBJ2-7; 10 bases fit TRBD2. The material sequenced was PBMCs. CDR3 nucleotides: TGTGCCAGCAGCGCTACGGGACTAGCGAGCGAGCAGTACTTC. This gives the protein CASSATGLASEQYF.